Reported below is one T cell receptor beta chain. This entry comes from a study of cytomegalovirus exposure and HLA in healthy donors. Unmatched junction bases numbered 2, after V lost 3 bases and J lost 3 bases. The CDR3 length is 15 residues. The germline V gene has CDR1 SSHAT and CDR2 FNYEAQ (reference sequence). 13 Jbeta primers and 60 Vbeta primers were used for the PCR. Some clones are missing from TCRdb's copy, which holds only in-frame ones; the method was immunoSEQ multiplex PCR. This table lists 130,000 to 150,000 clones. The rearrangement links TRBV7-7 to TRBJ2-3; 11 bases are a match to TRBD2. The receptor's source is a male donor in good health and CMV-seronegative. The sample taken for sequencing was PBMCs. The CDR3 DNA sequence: TGTGCCAGCAGCTTGGGACTAGCGGCTACAGATACGCAGTATTTT. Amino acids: CASSLGLAATDTQYF.